The 27 T cell receptor beta chains below all came from one sample that was sequenced in a study of identical twins. TCRdb analysed the 5' RACE reads with MiXCR anew, one entry per CDR3 protein. The sample records about 340,000 distinct CDR3 sequences, roughly an eighth being singletons. The same sample was also used in a study of yellow fever vaccine responses in identical twins.

Input material: CD8+ T cells sorted from blood. These receptors were collected from a woman between 18 and 29 years old in good health.

The chain combines TRBV5-1 with TRBJ1-1; TRBD1 aligns across 8 bases. The CDR3 runs 16 residues. The germline CDR1 and CDR2 sequences are SGHRS and YFSETQ. Trimming cost V 3 bases and J 3 bases; bases outside gene matches: 10. Here the CDR3 reads CASSWAIQGGHTEAFF. Here the CDR3 DNA reads TGCGCCAGCAGCTGGGCCATACAGGGGGGTCACACTGAAGCTTTCTTT. Together with reference TRBV5-1 and TRBJ1-1, the CDR3 gives the full variable domain: KAGVTQTPRYLIKTRGQQVTLSCSPISGHRSVSWYQQTPGQGLQFLFEYFSETQRNKGNFPGRFSGRQFSNSRSEMNVSTLELGDSALYLCASSWAIQGGHTEAFFGQGTRLTVV.

The rearrangement uses TRBV20-1 and TRBJ2-5, with 11 bases that match TRBD2. After removal of 2 bases from V and 5 bases from J, the junction contained 7 bases not matched to a gene. Germline CDR1 is DFQATT and CDR2 is SNEGSKA (reference sequence). The CDR3 is 15 residues long. CDR3 sequence: CSARTSGGMGETQYF. The CDR3 bases are TGCAGTGCTAGAACTAGCGGGGGAATGGGGGAGACCCAGTACTTC.

The sample holds a few counts of this clonotype. J is TRBJ2-2 and V is TRBV3-1, with 11 positions matching TRBD2. CDR3 length equals 16 residues. Germline V gene lookup returns CDR1 LGHDT and CDR2 YNNKEL (reference sequence). Trimming took 3 bases from V and 3 from J; bases not matched to a gene: 3. CDR3 in DNA: TGTGCCAGCAGCCAGCGACTAGCGGGGTACACCGGGGAGCTGTTTTTT. This gives the protein CASSQRLAGYTGELFF.

The sample holds a few counts of this clonotype. The CDR3 reads CSVLQGGEQYV. In DNA, the CDR3 is TGCAGCGTTCTTCAGGGCGGCGAGCAGTACGTC. The J gene is TRBJ2-7, the V gene TRBV29-1; D possibly corresponds to TRBD1 (5 bases). The germline gives CDR1 SQVTM, CDR2 ANQGSEA. The CDR3 is made up of 11 amino acids. V was cut by 5 bases and J by 6 bases, with 11 bases left in between.

The rearrangement uses TRBV4-1 and TRBJ1-2, with D possibly matching TRBD1 (5 bases). The ends were cut back, 2 bases at V and 2 bases at J, with 15 bases in the middle. This CDR3 has 16 residues. Looked up from germline, CDR1 is MGHRA and CDR2 is YSYEKL. CDR3 nucleotides: TGCGCCAGCAGCCAAAGATTAGGGGAAACGAACTATGGCTACACCTTC. Its protein is CASSQRLGETNYGYTF.

V is TRBV20-1 and J is TRBJ1-1; D not resolved. Germline CDR1 reads DFQATT; CDR2 reads SNEGSKA (reference sequence). Trimming left V 7 bases short and J 1 base short, with 10 bases between. The CDR3 runs 12 residues. The CDR3 region is CSVRLENTEAFF. The CDR3 nucleotides are TGCAGTGTAAGGTTGGAGAACACTGAAGCTTTCTTT.

This chain uses TRBV12-3 or TRBV12-4 with TRBJ2-7; TRBD1 agrees at 9 bases. This CDR3 has 14 residues. The trim removed 3 bases at V and 3 bases at J, leaving 3 bases unmatched. This CDR3 reads CASSFGTGNYEQYF. The CDR3, as DNA: TGTGCCAGCAGTTTCGGGACAGGGAACTACGAGCAGTACTTC.

This chain connects TRBV28 to TRBJ2-2; TRBD2 agrees at 9 bases. The CDR3 has 16 amino acids. With 6 bases clipped from V and 11 bases from J, the junction kept 16 bases outside the gene matches. Per the germline V gene, CDR1 is MDHEN and CDR2 is SYDVKM. As DNA, the CDR3 is TGTGCCAGCAGCCCGGGACTAGCTCATACCCCGATAGAGCTGTTTTTT. Protein product: CASSPGLAHTPIELFF.

This clonotype has a count of ten or more. V gene TRBV7-9 combines with J gene TRBJ2-7; tentatively, D is TRBD1 (5 bases). The CDR3 is 15 amino acids. Germline V lookup: CDR1 SEHNR, CDR2 FQNEAQ (reference sequence). V was shortened by 3 bases and J by 0 bases, with 12 bases between the two germline ends. CDR3 in amino acids: CASSLEGVNSYEQYF. The CDR3 DNA follows: TGTGCCAGCAGCTTGGAAGGGGTTAACTCCTACGAGCAGTACTTC. Full variable domain (remainder filled in from reference TRBV7-9 and TRBJ2-7): DTGVSQNPRHKITKRGQNVTFRCDPISEHNRLYWYRQTLGQGPEFLTYFQNEAQLEKSRLLSDRFSAERPKGSFSTLEIQRTEQGDSAMYLCASSLEGVNSYEQYFGPGTRLTVT.

The gene calls are TRBV12-5 and TRBJ2-7; TRBD1 matches at 9 bases. Germline loops: CDR1 LGHNT, CDR2 FRNRAP. The CDR3 runs to 14 residues. CDR3 DNA sequence: TGTGCTAGTGAATGGGACAGGGACCACTACGAGCAGTGCGTC. Translation gives CASEWDRDHYEQCV.

The chain couples TRBV12-3 or TRBV12-4 to TRBJ2-1, with D hard to call. The V end was cut by 1 base, the J end by 5 bases, with 12 bases between. This CDR3 contains 15 residues. CDR3 coding DNA: TGTGCCAGCAGTTTAGACGGAAGCCCTAACAATGAGCAGTTCTTC. It translates to CASSLDGSPNNEQFF.

The chain joins TRBV20-1 to TRBJ2-4, with 14 bases fitting TRBD2. Trimming removed 1 base from V and 8 bases from J; junction bases left unmatched: 16. CDR1 is DFQATT, CDR2 SNEGSKA, per germline (reference sequence). The CDR3 covers 19 residues. The CDR3 is CSARGPLGTSGSVEDIQYF. CDR3 nucleotides: TGCAGTGCTAGAGGGCCCCTCGGGACTAGCGGGAGTGTCGAGGACATTCAGTACTTC.

This clonotype was detected only a few times. This rearrangement joins TRBV29-1 to TRBJ2-1, with 7 bases matching TRBD2. This CDR3 is built from 16 residues. Germline lookup yields CDR1 SQVTM and CDR2 ANQGSEA. With V trimmed by 0 bases and J by 3 bases, 8 bases remained unmatched. DNA of the CDR3: TGCAGCGTTGAAGATCTTGGAACTAGCGACTACAATGAGCAGTTCTTC. It encodes CSVEDLGTSDYNEQFF.

Many counts were recorded for this clonotype. This rearrangement joins TRBV11-2 to TRBJ2-7, with D perhaps TRBD1 (5 bases). Germline-derived CDR1 and CDR2 are SGHAT and FQNNGV. CDR3 length: 13 amino acids. Trimming removed 1 base from V and 4 bases from J, with 8 bases in between. CDR3 in DNA: TGTGCCAGCAGCTTAGGATCAGGGTACGAGCAGTACGTC. It yields the protein CASSLGSGYEQYV.

This rearrangement joins TRBV12-3 or TRBV12-4 to TRBJ1-1; possibly TRBD1 for D (5 bases). The germline V and J ends were trimmed by 3 bases and 1 base, with 15 bases remaining between them. This CDR3 has 16 amino acids. CDR3 in amino acids: CASSFGSGVTNTEAFF. In nucleotides, the CDR3 is TGTGCCAGCAGTTTTGGTTCGGGGGTGACGAACACTGAAGCTTTCTTT.

The V and J genes are TRBV2 and TRBJ2-5; D not certain. The CDR3 is 11 amino acids. Germline values: CDR1 SNHLY, CDR2 FYNNEI. V lost 9 bases to trimming and J lost 2 bases, with 7 bases between them. For the CDR3, the DNA is TGTGCCAGTTACACGCAAGAGACCCAGTACTTC. Its translation is CASYTQETQYF.

The chain combines TRBV27 with TRBJ2-1; TRBD2 matches at 10 bases. The CDR3 runs to 17 residues. The V gene end was trimmed by 5 bases and the J gene end by 3 bases; junction bases not matched to a gene: 10. In germline, CDR1 is MNHEY, CDR2 SMNVEV (reference sequence). CDR3 protein: CASSTLAGNRIYNEQFF. The CDR3 DNA sequence: TGTGCCAGCAGTACACTAGCGGGGAACCGCATCTACAATGAGCAGTTCTTC.

The gene calls are TRBV7-9 and TRBJ2-1, with 8 bases matching TRBD1. Per germline, CDR1 SEHNR and CDR2 FQNEAQ (reference sequence). The CDR3 consists of 14 residues. With V trimmed by 5 bases and J by 7 bases, 7 bases remained unmatched. The CDR3 spells CASSLGDRLNEQFF. The CDR3 nucleotides are TGTGCCAGCAGCCTGGGGGACAGGCTGAATGAGCAGTTCTTC.

The chain couples TRBV9 to TRBJ2-3, with TRBD2 identical over 9 bases. The CDR3 spans 17 residues. V lost 3 bases to trimming and J lost 2 bases; unmatched junction nucleotides: 10. The germline CDR1 and CDR2 sequences are SGDLS and YYNGEE. The CDR3 reads CASSAPFGGGATDTQYF. The CDR3 coding sequence is TGTGCCAGCAGCGCCCCTTTCGGCGGGGGGGCCACAGATACGCAGTATTTT.

This clonotype was counted between two and nine times. The genes are TRBV12-3 or TRBV12-4 and TRBJ1-1; D unclear. The CDR3 has 13 amino acids. The V end was cut by 6 bases, the J end by 3 bases, with 11 bases between. Here the CDR3 reads CASSLVIYTEAFF. The CDR3 region has the DNA TGTGCCAGCAGCCTAGTCATTTACACTGAAGCTTTCTTT.

This clonotype turned up a few times. The rearrangement uses TRBV27 and TRBJ1-6, with D possibly being TRBD1 (6 bases). V was trimmed by 8 bases and J by 10 bases, leaving 15 bases between them. In germline, CDR1 is MNHEY, CDR2 SMNVEV (reference sequence). This CDR3 spans 13 amino acids. In DNA, the CDR3 is TGTGCCAGCGGAGGGGGAGGTGGGTCACCCCTCCACTTT. It yields the protein CASGGGGGSPLHF.

The rearrangement links TRBV20-1 to TRBJ2-1; the D is unclear. Germline-derived CDR1 and CDR2 are DFQATT and SNEGSKA (reference sequence). CDR3 size: 11 residues. V was clipped by 3 bases and J by 10 bases, with 10 bases between them. CDR3 DNA sequence: TGCAGTGCTAGGGCAGGAAGGGAGCAGTTCTTC. It codes for CSARAGREQFF.

The chain is built from TRBV4-1 and TRBJ2-7; D is unclear. Trimming removed 4 bases from V and 5 bases from J, with 27 bases in between. Germline V gene sequence: CDR1 MGHRA, CDR2 YSYEKL. The CDR3 runs 18 residues. CDR3 coding DNA: TGCGCCAGCAGCCTTCTAGGAGTCTTGGCGACGAGGCCCCACGAGCAGTACGTC. Protein: CASSLLGVLATRPHEQYV.

The sample holds many counts of this clonotype. Relative to the germline gene, one junction end is altered; a read error may explain this. This chain joins TRBV4-1 and TRBJ2-5; D uncertain. The CDR3 loop spans 12 amino acids. The germline V gene has CDR1 MGHRA and CDR2 YSYEKL. This CDR3 is CASSQDLETQYF. The CDR3 DNA follows: TGCGCCAGCAGTCAAGATTTAGAGACCCAGTACTTC.

The chain employs TRBV10-2 and TRBJ2-3, with D unresolved. The V gene's germline CDR1 is WSHSY and CDR2 SAAADI. V lost 6 bases, J lost 0 bases, and 7 bases lay in between. The CDR3 is 13 amino acids. CDR3 region: CASRKTSTDTQYF. The CDR3 coding sequence is TGCGCCAGCAGAAAAACTAGCACAGATACGCAGTATTTT.

The genes are TRBV20-1 and TRBJ2-1; either TRBD1 or TRBD2 may fit D (5 bases each). The V end lost 0 bases, the J end lost 9 bases, and 9 bases lay between the germline ends. The CDR3 length is 12 residues. In germline, CDR1 is DFQATT, CDR2 SNEGSKA (reference sequence). The CDR3 sequence is CSARDLGVEQFF. CDR3 DNA sequence: TGCAGTGCTAGAGATTTGGGGGTTGAGCAGTTCTTC.

This clonotype was seen only a few times. The chain has TRBV20-1 and TRBJ1-1; the D is unclear. Germline lookup yields CDR1 DFQATT and CDR2 SNEGSKA (reference sequence). The CDR3 extends over 13 amino acids. Trimming removed 1 base at V and 2 bases at J, with 8 bases between. The CDR3 coding sequence is TGCAGTGCTAGAGTCCGGGGAAACACTGAAGCTTTCTTT. Protein: CSARVRGNTEAFF.